Presented here are 25 T cell receptor beta chains from one specimen sequenced in a study of blood T cell repertoires in COVID-19. The table came from immunoSEQ multiplex PCR; TCRdb's copy has only in-frame clones and leaves some out. The table lists around 200,000 clones, approximately 90% of them singletons. Sequencing used peripheral blood. Receptors originate from a man in his sixties who had recovered from COVID-19.

The chain links TRBV3-1 (or the pseudogene TRBV3-2) to TRBJ2-5, with D maybe TRBD2 (5 bases). Looked up from germline, CDR1 is LGHDT and CDR2 is YNNKEL (reference sequence). V was clipped by 4 bases and J by 4 bases, with 19 bases between them. The CDR3 is 16 residues long. In DNA form, the CDR3 reads TGTGCCAGCAGCCCCTCGTCGGCCCGAGGGCGAGAGACCCAGTACTTC. Its translation is CASSPSSARGRETQYF.

The chain joins TRBV19 to TRBJ2-1, with 8 nucleotides matching TRBD2. CDR3 length equals 15 residues. Germline lookup yields CDR1 LNHDA and CDR2 SQIVND (reference sequence). With 5 bases clipped from V and 4 bases from J, the junction kept 7 bases outside the gene matches. CDR3 DNA sequence: TGTGCCAGTAGTCGGACCGGGAGGGGGTACAATGAGCAGTTCTTC. Its protein product is CASSRTGRGYNEQFF.

V is TRBV5-6 and J is TRBJ2-7; TRBD1 aligns across 9 bases. CDR3 length: 16 amino acids. The junction had 6 bases not matched to a gene; V was cut back by 0 bases and J by 2 bases. Germline V gene data show CDR1 as SGHDT and CDR2 as YYEEEE. CDR3 DNA sequence: TGTGCCAGCAGCTTGGTACAGGGGGCGTTTGCCTACGAGCAGTACTTC. Translating it yields CASSLVQGAFAYEQYF.

This chain's CDR3 is CASSPQGPELEKLFF. CDR3 DNA sequence: TGTGCCAGCTCACCGCAGGGGCCGGAGCTGGAAAAACTGTTTTTT. The V and J genes are TRBV18 and TRBJ1-4, with D possibly TRBD1 on 6 matching bases. The V gene lost 3 bases and the J gene lost 8 bases, with 16 bases spanning the gap. CDR1 KGHSH and CDR2 LQKENI come from the germline V gene. The CDR3 is 15 amino acids. Complete variable domain (other parts from reference TRBV18 and TRBJ1-4): NAGVMQNPRHLVRRRGQEARLRCSPMKGHSHVYWYRQLPEEGLKFMVYLQKENIIDESGMPKERFSAEFPKEGPSILRIQQVVRGDSAAYFCASSPQGPELEKLFFGSGTQLSVL.

The chain is built from TRBV19 and TRBJ1-1; weak D call: TRBD1 (5 bases). The length of the CDR3 is 14 residues. From germline, CDR1 is LNHDA and CDR2 SQIVND (reference sequence). The V end lost 3 bases, the J end lost 4 bases, and 12 bases lay between the germline ends. The CDR3 loop reads CASSMVGGGTEAFF. The CDR3 DNA reads as TGTGCCAGTAGTATGGTGGGGGGGGGCACTGAAGCTTTCTTT.

This rearrangement joins TRBV28 to TRBJ1-4; D uncertain. Germline V gene lookup returns CDR1 MDHEN and CDR2 SYDVKM. Trimming removed 6 bases at V and 8 bases at J, with 16 bases between. The length of the CDR3 is 14 residues. The CDR3 DNA reads TGTGCCAGCAGAGGCCAAGGTGATAGCGAAAAACTGTTTTTT. Translated: CASRGQGDSEKLFF.

In its sample, this clone was seen a few times. The chain uses TRBV2 and TRBJ1-5; D is unresolved. V was trimmed by 9 bases and J by 5 bases, leaving 11 bases between them. This CDR3 comprises 12 residues. Germline CDR1 reads SNHLY; CDR2 reads FYNNEI. The CDR3 here is CARGGRDQPQHF. Written as DNA, the CDR3 is TGTGCCAGGGGAGGGAGGGATCAGCCCCAGCATTTT. Full variable domain (missing parts from reference TRBV2 and TRBJ1-5): EPEVTQTPSHQVTQMGQEVILRCVPISNHLYFYWYRQILGQKVEFLVSFYNNEISEKSEIFDDQFSVERPDGSNFTLKIRSTKLEDSAMYFCARGGRDQPQHFGDGTRLSIL.

The chain joins TRBV5-1 to TRBJ2-7; 7 bases line up with TRBD1. This CDR3 contains 16 residues. Germline CDR1 is SGHRS and CDR2 is YFSETQ. After removal of 0 bases from V and 4 bases from J, the junction contained 10 bases not matched to a gene. The CDR3 region is CASSLDGDRTFYEQYF. The CDR3 region has the DNA TGCGCCAGCAGCTTGGACGGGGACAGAACCTTTTACGAGCAGTACTTC.

The V and J genes are TRBV4-1 and TRBJ2-7; D possibly corresponds to TRBD1 (5 bases). The germline V and J ends were trimmed by 0 bases and 4 bases, with 31 bases remaining between them. CDR1 is MGHRA and CDR2 is YSYEKL in the germline V gene. The CDR3 contains 21 residues. The CDR3 region has the DNA TGCGCCAGCAGCCAAGATATCCATGGTAGGGGTTTAATTAAATATGGTTACGAGCAGTACTTC. As protein: CASSQDIHGRGLIKYGYEQYF.

This chain's CDR3 is CASSRRTSGEETQYF. The DNA of the CDR3 is TGTGCCAGCAGCCGGAGGACTAGCGGGGAAGAGACCCAGTACTTC. The rearrangement joins TRBV5-6 to TRBJ2-5, with TRBD2 identical over 12 bases. CDR3 length: 15 amino acids. Trimming removed 4 bases from V and 3 bases from J; junction bases left unmatched: 4. Germline V CDR1 and CDR2: SGHDT, YYEEEE. Variable domain in full (rest from reference TRBV5-6 and TRBJ2-5): DAGVTQSPTHLIKTRGQQVTLRCSPKSGHDTVSWYQQALGQGPQFIFQYYEEEERQRGNFPDRFSGHQFPNYSSELNVNALLLGDSALYLCASSRRTSGEETQYFGPGTRLLVL.

The chain carries TRBV24-1 and TRBJ2-1; 8 positions agree with TRBD1. CDR3 size: 16 residues. Trimming cost V 1 base and J 3 bases; bases outside gene matches: 4. Germline-derived CDR1 and CDR2 are KGHDR and SFDVKD. CDR3 sequence reads: CATSDFDRGNYNEQFF. As DNA, the CDR3 is TGTGCCACCAGTGATTTTGACAGGGGAAACTACAATGAGCAGTTCTTC.

The CDR3 DNA sequence: TGTGCCAGCAGCGCCAACGTCGGGGGGGACACTGAAGCTTTCTTT. It codes for CASSANVGGDTEAFF. The V gene is TRBV7-6, the J gene TRBJ1-1, with D possibly TRBD1 on 5 matching bases. This CDR3 contains 15 residues. Trimming took off 5 bases at V and 3 bases at J, with 16 bases between the two ends. Germline CDR1 and CDR2: SGHVS and FNYEAQ.

The V gene is TRBV7-2, the J gene TRBJ2-3; D might be TRBD2 (6 bases). The CDR3 loop spans 14 amino acids. Germline values: CDR1 SGHTA, CDR2 FQGNSA. V lost 8 bases and J 4 bases, leaving 16 bases between the germline ends. This CDR3 is CASAPSEWADTQYF. CDR3 sequence (DNA): TGTGCCAGCGCCCCTAGCGAATGGGCAGATACGCAGTATTTT.

J is TRBJ2-7 and V is TRBV6-5, with 8 bases that match TRBD1. The junction had 5 bases not matched to a gene; V was cut back by 2 bases and J by 2 bases. Germline V gene data show CDR1 as MNHEY and CDR2 as SVGAGI. The CDR3 length is 15 residues. The CDR3, as DNA: TGTGCCAGCAGTTACGCCGACAGGGGAACCTACGAGCAGTACTTC. As protein: CASSYADRGTYEQYF.

V gene TRBV24-1 combines with J gene TRBJ2-7; TRBD1 is a possible D gene (5 bases). V was trimmed by 12 bases and J by 2 bases, leaving 22 bases between them. The CDR3 is made up of 15 amino acids. The germline V gene has CDR1 KGHDR and CDR2 SFDVKD. Written as DNA, the CDR3 is TGTGCCGTGCTGTCTCGGCAGGGAATCCCCTACGAGCAGTACTTC. Translated, it gives CAVLSRQGIPYEQYF.

The genes are TRBV3-1 (or the pseudogene TRBV3-2) and TRBJ1-1; tentative D call: TRBD1 (5 bases). Germline V gene lookup returns CDR1 LGHDT and CDR2 YNNKEL (reference sequence). The CDR3 covers 16 residues. V was cut by 2 bases and J by 5 bases, with 18 bases left in between. CDR3 sequence (DNA): TGTGCCAGCAGCCAAAGGGAAACCGGGGGAAGTACTGAAGCTTTCTTT. Residues: CASSQRETGGSTEAFF.

The rearrangement uses TRBV5-1 and TRBJ1-4, with D uncertain. The CDR3 sequence is 14 residues long. In germline, CDR1 is SGHRS, CDR2 YFSETQ. Trimming removed 0 bases at V and 7 bases at J, with 10 bases between. The CDR3 spells CASSLVPGSEKLFF. DNA of the CDR3: TGCGCCAGCAGCTTGGTTCCGGGTAGTGAAAAACTGTTTTTT.

This clone was picked up one time. The chain links TRBV5-1 to TRBJ2-1; D not resolved. Deletions cut 0 bases from V and 6 bases from J, with 4 bases between. The CDR3 has 12 residues. Per germline, CDR1 SGHRS and CDR2 YFSETQ. CDR3 coding DNA: TGCGCCAGCAGCTTGGACGGCAATGAGCAGTTCTTC. Translating gives CASSLDGNEQFF.

V is TRBV5-4 and J is TRBJ2-3; 7 bases are a match to TRBD1. The CDR3 is 15 amino acids. The germline V gene encodes CDR1 SGHNT and CDR2 YYREEE (reference sequence). J gave up 2 bases and V 5 bases, and 8 bases lay outside the gene matches. As DNA, the CDR3 is TGTGCCAGCAGGACTCAGGGGGTCAACACAGATACGCAGTATTTT. Residues: CASRTQGVNTDTQYF.

This clone was seen once. The V and J genes are TRBV10-1 and TRBJ1-2; D gene uncertain. This CDR3 has 13 amino acids. The germline CDR1 and CDR2 sequences are WNHNN and SYGVQD (reference sequence). V was shortened by 6 bases and J by 0 bases, with 8 bases between the two germline ends. This CDR3 is CASSSGTNYGYTF. The CDR3 DNA sequence: TGCGCCAGCAGCTCCGGGACTAACTATGGCTACACCTTC.

The V call is TRBV7-9, the J call TRBJ2-2, with 9 bases that match TRBD1. V was clipped by 4 bases and J by 4 bases; unmatched bases: 4. This CDR3 is 15 amino acids long. Germline V gene sequence: CDR1 SEHNR, CDR2 FQNEAQ (reference sequence). The CDR3 here is CASSWRDRATGELFF. In DNA form, the CDR3 reads TGTGCCAGCAGCTGGAGGGACAGGGCCACCGGGGAGCTGTTTTTT. The variable domain in full, with the rest retrieved from reference TRBV7-9 and TRBJ2-2, is DTGVSQNPRHKITKRGQNVTFRCDPISEHNRLYWYRQTLGQGPEFLTYFQNEAQLEKSRLLSDRFSAERPKGSFSTLEIQRTEQGDSAMYLCASSWRDRATGELFFGEGSRLTVL.

The chain joins TRBV5-1 to TRBJ2-6; 12 bases line up with TRBD1. The V gene's germline CDR1 is SGHRS and CDR2 YFSETQ. The CDR3 spans 18 residues. V dropped 2 bases and J dropped 3; count of bases not matched to a gene: 6. The CDR3 spells CASSFWGQGARGANVLTF. CDR3 in DNA: TGCGCCAGCAGCTTTTGGGGACAGGGGGCGCGTGGGGCCAACGTCCTGACTTTC.

CDR3 DNA: TGTGCCAGCAGCTTGGAGGGGGGGGCGCTCGGCACTGAAGCTTTCTTT. Translated: CASSLEGGALGTEAFF. The rearrangement joins TRBV5-8 to TRBJ1-1; D is perhaps TRBD1 (6 bases). CDR3 length equals 16 residues. The V gene's germline CDR1 is SGHTS and CDR2 YDEGEE. Deletions cut 0 bases from V and 4 bases from J, with 16 bases between.

V gene TRBV27 combines with J gene TRBJ2-3; tentatively, D is TRBD1 (6 bases). Per germline, CDR1 MNHEY and CDR2 SMNVEV (reference sequence). V dropped 5 bases and J dropped 1 base, with 16 bases sitting between them. The CDR3 runs to 16 residues. Here the CDR3 DNA reads TGTGCCAGCAGTATGACAGGACCTGGGGGCACAGATACGCAGTATTTT. It specifies CASSMTGPGGTDTQYF.

Regarding this clone: One junction end does not reproduce the germline sequence, and a read error may be involved. This chain links TRBV4-3 with TRBJ2-7, with TRBD2 matching 8 bases. The CDR3 has 15 residues. Germline CDR1 reads LGHNA; CDR2 reads YSLEER. Here the CDR3 reads CVSSPGAGGPYEQYF. CDR3 DNA: TGCGTCAGCAGCCCAGGGGCGGGAGGCCCCTACGAGCAGTACTTC.